Presented here are 20 T cell receptor beta chains from one specimen sequenced in a study of cytomegalovirus exposure and HLA in healthy donors (dated by TCRdb to 2016 to 2017). Receptor libraries were prepared by the immunoSEQ multiplex PCR assay. For the multiplex PCR, a mixture combining 60 forward primers for TCR Vbeta segments and 13 reverse primers for TCR Jbeta segments was used. TCRdb re-hosts the immuneACCESS table, in-frame sequences only. Its copies lack some clones; in the studies checked, an unresolved V gene accounts for under half of them, and the cause for the rest is not known. This sample is represented by approximately 77,000 clones; roughly 80% of them were singletons. Approximately 4.4% of the sample rests with the top ten. Material for sequencing was PBMCs. All receptors come from a middle-aged man in good health and CMV-seronegative.

V and J are TRBV6-6 and TRBJ2-3, with a possible D match to TRBD2 (5 bases). Germline V CDR1 and CDR2: MNHNY, SVGAGI (reference sequence). V lost 6 bases to trimming and J lost 6 bases, with 13 bases between them. The CDR3 has 13 amino acids. In DNA form, the CDR3 reads TGTGCCAGCAGACCACTAGTCTCCGATACGCAGTATTTT. This translates into CASRPLVSDTQYF.

The V call is TRBV13, the J call TRBJ2-7, with 13 positions matching TRBD2. The germline gives CDR1 PRHDT, CDR2 FYEKMQ (reference sequence). The trim removed 4 bases at V and 5 bases at J, leaving 8 bases unmatched. The CDR3 contains 16 residues. Here the CDR3 DNA reads TGTGCCAGCAGCTCACATCGGACTAGCGGGAGCCACGAGCAGTACTTC. Translating gives CASSSHRTSGSHEQYF.

On this clone itself: Additional DNA sequences in this sample encode the identical CDR3. The gene calls are TRBV28 and TRBJ2-1, with 10 bases lining up with TRBD2. CDR1 MDHEN and CDR2 SYDVKM come from the germline V gene. The CDR3 is 18 residues long. Trimming at V came to 2 bases and at J to 8 bases, leaving 15 bases not matched to a gene. DNA for the CDR3: TGTGCCAGCAGTTTAGGGACGAGCGGGAGGGCGTCCTCGCATGAGCAGTTCTTC. It is translated as CASSLGTSGRASSHEQFF.

The V call is TRBV5-1, the J call TRBJ2-3, with 7 bases aligning to TRBD1. Germline V lookup: CDR1 SGHRS, CDR2 YFSETQ. J lost 2 bases, V lost 4 bases, and 4 bases had no gene match. This CDR3 has 14 residues. CDR3 sequence: CASSPGQDTDTQYF. In nucleotides, the CDR3 is TGCGCCAGCAGCCCCGGACAGGACACAGATACGCAGTATTTT.

This clone was counted once. The chain combines TRBV19 with TRBJ2-3; TRBD2 aligns across 8 bases. Germline trimming cut 3 bases from V and 2 bases from J; bases unmatched to any gene: 7. CDR3 size: 16 residues. Germline V gene lookup returns CDR1 LNHDA and CDR2 SQIVND (reference sequence). The CDR3 loop is CASSMLAGTTTDTQYF. The CDR3 DNA is TGTGCCAGTAGTATGTTAGCGGGGACTACCACAGATACGCAGTATTTT.

The genes are TRBV2 and TRBJ2-3; weak D call: TRBD2 (5 bases). Trimming took 7 bases from V and 4 from J, leaving 18 bases between them. Per the germline V gene, CDR1 is SNHLY and CDR2 is FYNNEI. This CDR3 contains 15 residues. The CDR3 nucleotides read TGTGCCAGCACCCCGGGGAGAGTTGGCCCAGATACGCAGTATTTT. It specifies CASTPGRVGPDTQYF.

V gene TRBV6-5 combines with J gene TRBJ1-4, with D tentatively TRBD1 (5 bases). CDR1 MNHEY and CDR2 SVGAGI come from the germline V gene. The length of the CDR3 is 14 residues. Trimming cost V 2 bases and J 5 bases, with 9 bases left between them. The CDR3 sequence: CASSYSRVNEKLFF. The DNA for the CDR3 is TGTGCCAGCAGTTACAGCAGGGTGAATGAAAAACTGTTTTTT.

This clone was found a few times. The chain couples TRBV28 to TRBJ2-7; perhaps TRBD1 as D (6 bases). Trimming removed 6 bases at V and 2 bases at J, with 14 bases between. Looked up from germline, CDR1 is MDHEN and CDR2 is SYDVKM. This CDR3 has 14 amino acids. The CDR3, as DNA: TGTGCCAGCAGGGGGCAGGACAGTACCTACGAGCAGTACTTC. Encoded protein: CASRGQDSTYEQYF.

This chain joins TRBV6-5 and TRBJ1-1, with 7 bases fitting TRBD1. V was pared by 5 bases and J by 5 bases, with 2 bases of the junction left unmatched. The CDR3 covers 12 residues. In germline, CDR1 is MNHEY, CDR2 SVGAGI. The chain's CDR3 is CASSVRGTEAFF. The CDR3 nucleotides are TGTGCCAGCAGTGTCAGGGGGACTGAAGCTTTCTTT.

V is TRBV9 and J is TRBJ2-1; 8 nucleotides match TRBD2. CDR3 length: 15 amino acids. Trimming cost V 2 bases and J 7 bases; bases outside gene matches: 8. Germline values: CDR1 SGDLS, CDR2 YYNGEE. The CDR3 sequence: CASSVGTRGWNEQFF. DNA for the CDR3: TGTGCCAGCAGCGTCGGGACTAGGGGGTGGAATGAGCAGTTCTTC.

The genes are TRBV18 and TRBJ2-1; tentative D call: TRBD1 (5 bases). The CDR3 sequence is 15 residues long. Trimming cost V 3 bases and J 3 bases, with 12 bases left between them. The germline CDR1 and CDR2 sequences are KGHSH and LQKENI. CDR3 coding DNA: TGTGCCAGCTCACCGGGGCAGGAGAACTACAATGAGCAGTTCTTC. Its protein product is CASSPGQENYNEQFF. Variable domain in full (rest from reference TRBV18 and TRBJ2-1): NAGVMQNPRHLVRRRGQEARLRCSPMKGHSHVYWYRQLPEEGLKFMVYLQKENIIDESGMPKERFSAEFPKEGPSILRIQQVVRGDSAAYFCASSPGQENYNEQFFGPGTRLTVL.

The chain uses TRBV29-1 and TRBJ1-2; 7 bases fit TRBD1. V was clipped by 4 bases and J by 3 bases; unmatched bases: 8. The CDR3 has 14 residues. CDR1 and CDR2 from the germline V gene are SQVTM and ANQGSEA. The CDR3 region is CSVGARQGDYGYTF. The CDR3 DNA reads as TGCAGCGTTGGGGCCCGACAGGGCGACTATGGCTACACCTTC.

The sample holds a few counts of this clone. J is TRBJ1-1 and V is TRBV5-6, with D perhaps TRBD1 (6 bases). Deletions cut 9 bases from V and 3 bases from J, with 27 bases between. Germline CDR1 reads SGHDT; CDR2 reads YYEEEE. CDR3 size: 17 residues. As DNA, the CDR3 is TGTGCCACCCTCTCCTGGACAGTCCCCAAGGAGGACACTGAAGCTTTCTTT. The encoded protein is CATLSWTVPKEDTEAFF. The full variable domain, with the rest looked up from reference TRBV5-6 and TRBJ1-1, is DAGVTQSPTHLIKTRGQQVTLRCSPKSGHDTVSWYQQALGQGPQFIFQYYEEEERQRGNFPDRFSGHQFPNYSSELNVNALLLGDSALYLCATLSWTVPKEDTEAFFGQGTRLTVV.

The chain combines TRBV28 with TRBJ2-2, with 7 bases that match TRBD1. Trimming at V came to 3 bases and at J to 5 bases, leaving 3 bases not matched to a gene. CDR1 and CDR2 (germline): MDHEN, SYDVKM. The CDR3 is made up of 14 amino acids. For the CDR3, the DNA is TGTGCCAGCAGTTTGACAGGGCGGACCGGGGAGCTGTTTTTT. Encoded protein: CASSLTGRTGELFF.

The chain links TRBV19 to TRBJ2-6; D is uncertain. CDR1 is LNHDA and CDR2 is SQIVND in the germline V gene (reference sequence). Between the trimmed V and J ends, which lost 8 bases and 0 bases, there was a span of 11 bases. This CDR3 has 15 residues. The CDR3 is CASSAVFSGANVLTF. CDR3 sequence (DNA): TGTGCCAGTTCTGCAGTTTTCTCTGGGGCCAACGTCCTGACTTTC. The whole variable domain, remainder taken from reference TRBV19 and TRBJ2-6, is DGGITQSPKYLFRKEGQNVTLSCEQNLNHDAMYWYRQDPGQGLRLIYYSQIVNDFQKGDIAEGYSVSREKKESFPLTVTSAQKNPTAFYLCASSAVFSGANVLTFGAGSRLTVL.

The rearrangement joins TRBV25-1 to TRBJ2-7; D possibly corresponds to TRBD1 (6 bases). This CDR3 region has 15 residues. Germline CDR1 is MGHDK and CDR2 is SYGVNS. V dropped 3 bases and J dropped 3 bases, with 15 bases sitting between them. CDR3: CASSDLRQAHYEQYF. In DNA form, the CDR3 reads TGTGCCAGCAGTGATCTGAGACAGGCCCACTACGAGCAGTACTTC.

J is TRBJ1-1 and V is TRBV5-1, with unresolved D. CDR3 size: 15 residues. Per the germline V gene, CDR1 is SGHRS and CDR2 is YFSETQ. The ends were cut back, 2 bases at V and 1 base at J, with 12 bases in the middle. CDR3 in amino acids: CASSLQRYGNTEAFF. The CDR3 nucleotides read TGCGCCAGCAGCTTACAGCGGTACGGGAACACTGAAGCTTTCTTT. Supplemented by reference TRBV5-1 and TRBJ1-1, the full variable domain reads KAGVTQTPRYLIKTRGQQVTLSCSPISGHRSVSWYQQTPGQGLQFLFEYFSETQRNKGNFPGRFSGRQFSNSRSEMNVSTLELGDSALYLCASSLQRYGNTEAFFGQGTRLTVV.

This chain connects TRBV4-2 to TRBJ2-5, with D hard to call. Germline CDR1 LGHNA, CDR2 YNFKEQ. The CDR3 runs 13 residues. Deletions cut 1 base from V and 3 bases from J, with 6 bases between. In nucleotides, the CDR3 is TGTGCCAGCAGCCAAGGCAGGAAAGAGACCCAGTACTTC. It encodes CASSQGRKETQYF.

The chain joins TRBV5-5 to TRBJ2-5; no clear D. Per the germline V gene, CDR1 is SGHKS and CDR2 is YYEKEE (reference sequence). This CDR3 contains 13 residues. Trimming stripped 3 bases from V and 5 bases from J, with 11 bases between. This CDR3 reads CASSSAPRETQYF. In nucleotides, the CDR3 is TGTGCCAGCAGCTCAGCCCCGAGGGAGACCCAGTACTTC.

This rearrangement joins TRBV28 to TRBJ2-1; 9 bases are shared with TRBD2. Germline CDR1 is MDHEN and CDR2 is SYDVKM. The V and J ends lost 6 bases and 0 bases, in that order; junction bases with no gene match: 12. The CDR3 extends over 18 amino acids. CDR3 amino acids: CASRRASGKASSYNEQFF. The DNA for the CDR3 is TGTGCCAGCAGAAGAGCTAGCGGGAAGGCTAGCTCCTACAATGAGCAGTTCTTC.